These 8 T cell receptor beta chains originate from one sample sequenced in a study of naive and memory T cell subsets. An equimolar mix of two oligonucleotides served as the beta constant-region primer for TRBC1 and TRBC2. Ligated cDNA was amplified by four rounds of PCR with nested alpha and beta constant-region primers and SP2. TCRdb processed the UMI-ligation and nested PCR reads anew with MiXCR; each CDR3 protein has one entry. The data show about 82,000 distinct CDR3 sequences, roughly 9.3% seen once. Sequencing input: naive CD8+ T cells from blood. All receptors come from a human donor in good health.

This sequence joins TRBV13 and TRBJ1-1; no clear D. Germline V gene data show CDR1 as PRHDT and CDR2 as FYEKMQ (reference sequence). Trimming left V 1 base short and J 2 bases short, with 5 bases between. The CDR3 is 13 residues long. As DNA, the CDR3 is TGTGCCAGCAGCTTAGCCAGTAACACTGAAGCTTTCTTT. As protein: CASSLASNTEAFF.

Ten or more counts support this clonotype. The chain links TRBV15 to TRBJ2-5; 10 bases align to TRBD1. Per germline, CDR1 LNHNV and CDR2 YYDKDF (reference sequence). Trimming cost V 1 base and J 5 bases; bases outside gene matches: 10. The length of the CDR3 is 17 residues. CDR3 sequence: CATSRVPPGQGMETQYF. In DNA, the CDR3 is TGTGCCACCAGCAGAGTTCCACCGGGACAGGGGATGGAGACCCAGTACTTC.

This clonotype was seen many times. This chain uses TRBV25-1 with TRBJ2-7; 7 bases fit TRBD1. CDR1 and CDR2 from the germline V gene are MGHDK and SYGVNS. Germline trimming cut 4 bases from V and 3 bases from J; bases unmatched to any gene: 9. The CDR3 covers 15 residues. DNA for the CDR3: TGTGCCAGCAGTGGGACCGGGACAGACTTCTACGAGCAGTACTTC. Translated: CASSGTGTDFYEQYF.

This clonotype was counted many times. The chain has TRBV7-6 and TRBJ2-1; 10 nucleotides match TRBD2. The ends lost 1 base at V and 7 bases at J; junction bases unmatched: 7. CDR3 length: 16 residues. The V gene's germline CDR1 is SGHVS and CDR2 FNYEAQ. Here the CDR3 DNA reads TGTGCCAGCAGCTTAGGTACAGCGGGAGGGCCTAATGAGCAGTTCTTC. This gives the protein CASSLGTAGGPNEQFF.

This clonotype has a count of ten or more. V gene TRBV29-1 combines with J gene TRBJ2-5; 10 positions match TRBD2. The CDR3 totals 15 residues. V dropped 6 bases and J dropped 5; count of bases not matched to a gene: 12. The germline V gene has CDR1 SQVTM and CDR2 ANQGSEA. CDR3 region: CSVTTVAGGVETQYF. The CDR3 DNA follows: TGCAGCGTCACCACCGTAGCGGGAGGCGTGGAGACCCAGTACTTC.

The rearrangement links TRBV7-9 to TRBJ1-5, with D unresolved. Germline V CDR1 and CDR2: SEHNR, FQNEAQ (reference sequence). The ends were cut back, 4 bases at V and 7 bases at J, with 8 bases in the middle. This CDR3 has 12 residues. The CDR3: CASSSPGQPQHF. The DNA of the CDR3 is TGTGCCAGCAGCTCACCCGGCCAGCCCCAGCATTTT.

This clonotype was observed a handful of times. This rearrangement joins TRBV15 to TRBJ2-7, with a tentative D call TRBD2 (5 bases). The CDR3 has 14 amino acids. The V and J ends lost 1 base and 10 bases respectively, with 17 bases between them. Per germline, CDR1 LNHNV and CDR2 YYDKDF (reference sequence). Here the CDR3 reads CATSRVDGQREQYF. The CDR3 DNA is TGTGCCACCAGCAGAGTTGATGGTCAGAGGGAACAGTACTTC.

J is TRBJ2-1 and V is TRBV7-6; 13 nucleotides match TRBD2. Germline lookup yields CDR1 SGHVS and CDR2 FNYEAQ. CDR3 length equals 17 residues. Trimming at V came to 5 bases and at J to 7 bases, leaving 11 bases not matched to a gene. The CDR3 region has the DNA TGTGCCAGCAGCCCTGATGGACTAGCGGGAGATCGGAATGAGCAGTTCTTC. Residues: CASSPDGLAGDRNEQFF.